The 9 T cell receptor beta chains below come from one sample, sequenced in a study of T-cell reconstitution after alpha-beta-depleted transplantation in children. The TCRbeta library incorporated unique molecular identifiers. TCRdb reprocessed the PCR reads with MiXCR, giving one entry per CDR3 protein. The table lists 500,000 or so distinct CDR3 sequences, approximately 32% of them singletons. The sequenced sample was PBMCs from the stem cell graft donor, obtained from the stem cell graft. These receptors were taken from a human donor who donated a stem cell graft to a child with aplastic anemia.

This clonotype was seen a few times. This chain connects TRBV7-2 to TRBJ1-2; TRBD1 agrees at 7 bases. V shed 4 bases and J 2 bases; nucleotides not matched to a gene: 7. CDR1 is SGHTA, CDR2 FQGNSA, per germline. This CDR3 contains 15 residues. In DNA form, the CDR3 reads TGTGCCAGCAGCTCGGACAGGCATACGAACTATGGCTACACCTTC. Translating gives CASSSDRHTNYGYTF.

A few counts support this clonotype. The rearrangement joins TRBV19 to TRBJ1-1, with a possible D match to TRBD1 (6 bases). The length of the CDR3 is 13 residues. Trimming pared 11 bases from V and 5 bases from J, leaving 18 bases between. Germline V gives CDR1 LNHDA, CDR2 SQIVND (reference sequence). The CDR3 DNA follows: TGTGCCTGCCTGAAGGGGAGGGGGACTGAAGCTTTCTTT. Residues: CACLKGRGTEAFF.

The chain couples TRBV5-5 to TRBJ2-3, with D perhaps matching TRBD2 (6 bases). Germline V gives CDR1 SGHKS, CDR2 YYEKEE (reference sequence). Trimming took 2 bases from V and 4 from J, leaving 17 bases between them. There are 16 residues in the CDR3. The CDR3 DNA follows: TGTGCCAGCAGCTTTCTTTTCCGGGGGAAGGCAGATACGCAGTATTTT. Translated: CASSFLFRGKADTQYF.

This clonotype was found a few times. The DNA of the CDR3 is TGTGCCAGCAGCTTAGGGGACAGCCCCTATGGCTACACCTTC. Amino acids: CASSLGDSPYGYTF. The rearrangement uses TRBV7-9 and TRBJ1-2, with 7 bases lining up with TRBD1. This CDR3 has 14 residues. CDR1 and CDR2 (germline): SEHNR, FQNEAQ (reference sequence). Trimming took 1 base from V and 4 from J; bases not matched to a gene: 3.

The rearrangement links TRBV27 to TRBJ2-5; 9 nucleotides align to TRBD2. CDR1 is MNHEY and CDR2 is SMNVEV in the germline V gene (reference sequence). This CDR3 contains 15 residues. The V and J ends lost 7 bases and 1 base, in that order; junction bases with no gene match: 7. CDR3 amino acids: CASKGLAGPQETQYF. The CDR3 nucleotides read TGTGCCAGCAAAGGGCTAGCGGGGCCCCAAGAGACCCAGTACTTC.

This chain uses TRBV19 with TRBJ2-1; D is undetermined. V lost 7 bases and J 4 bases, leaving 17 bases between the germline ends. Germline values: CDR1 LNHDA, CDR2 SQIVND (reference sequence). The CDR3 runs 15 residues. CDR3 sequence: CASTRTGQSYNEQFF. For the CDR3, the DNA is TGTGCCAGTACCCGAACCGGGCAGTCGTACAATGAGCAGTTCTTC.

The chain has TRBV6-6 and TRBJ2-5; no firm D call. CDR3 length: 12 residues. The V end was cut by 8 bases, the J end by 1 base, with 8 bases between. Germline values: CDR1 MNHNY, CDR2 SVGAGI (reference sequence). CDR3 coding DNA: TGTGCCAGCCAACGGCCCCAAGAGACCCAGTACTTC. Amino acid sequence: CASQRPQETQYF.

This clonotype was observed a handful of times. V gene TRBV7-8 combines with J gene TRBJ2-1; TRBD2 matches 10 bases. This CDR3 spans 15 amino acids. The germline V gene encodes CDR1 SGHVS and CDR2 FQNEAQ. With 5 bases clipped from V and 4 bases from J, the junction kept 5 bases outside the gene matches. CDR3 nucleotides: TGTGCCAGCAGCGTCGGGACTAGCGATTACAATGAGCAGTTCTTC. Translated, it gives CASSVGTSDYNEQFF.

The rearrangement uses TRBV18 and TRBJ2-3; a weak D match, TRBD2 (6 bases). V shed 5 bases and J shed 0 bases, with 15 bases lying between them. CDR3 length: 16 amino acids. Germline CDR1 KGHSH, CDR2 LQKENI. The CDR3: CASSALATISTDTQYF. DNA of the CDR3: TGTGCCAGCTCAGCCCTAGCGACCATTAGCACAGATACGCAGTATTTT.